This TCR beta chain was profiled in a study of PD-1 blockade in classical Hodgkin lymphoma. The assay was immunoSEQ multiplex PCR, and TCRdb's table has in-frame clones only and misses some. The sample includes under 130,000 clones, around nine tenths of them seen just once. The V gene's germline CDR1 is ENHRY and CDR2 SYGVKD. CDR3 length equals 12 residues. V dropped 9 bases and J dropped 0; count of bases not matched to a gene: 1. Time point meaning: cycle 4 day 1 (C4D1), after less than 7 weeks of nivolumab. Brentuximab vedotin exposure varied, and every patient relapsed after autologous stem cell transplantation.

The sequencing used peripheral blood mononuclear cells (PBMCs), collected before the fourth cycle of nivolumab. V is TRBV10-3 and J is TRBJ2-7; TRBD2 matches 8 bases. This TCR came from a human donor with classical Hodgkin lymphoma. CDR3 nucleotide sequence: TGTGCCATTAGCGGGATCTCCTACGAGCAGTACTTC. Translation: CAISGISYEQYF.